This T cell receptor (beta chain) is from a study of T cells in Graves' hyperthyroidism and ophthalmopathy. Study context: Prior to any treatment, at the point of initial diagnosis, peripheral blood was collected.

The source of the PBMCs was 10 ml of fresh peripheral blood. TCR beta CDR3 regions were amplified from RNA. A set of HTBI primers served as the primers for a first-round RT-PCR of the TCR CDR3. TCRdb itself ran the multiplex PCR reads through MiXCR, one entry per CDR3 protein. Seen here are 550,000 to 800,000 distinct CDR3 sequences, about 18% observed once, and the top ten hold roughly a sixth. The CDR3 has 16 amino acids. Germline V gives CDR1 SNHLY, CDR2 FYNNEI. V lost 7 bases and J lost 0; bases outside the gene matches: 9. This clonotype has at least ten counts. The material sequenced was blood. The TCR originated in a man aged 50 or older with Graves' hyperthyroidism. The gene calls are TRBV2 and TRBJ2-3; 8 nucleotides agree with TRBD2. CDR3 bases: TGTGCCAGCAAATCGACAGCGGGAGTTAGCACAGATACGCAGTATTTT. This translates into CASKSTAGVSTDTQYF.